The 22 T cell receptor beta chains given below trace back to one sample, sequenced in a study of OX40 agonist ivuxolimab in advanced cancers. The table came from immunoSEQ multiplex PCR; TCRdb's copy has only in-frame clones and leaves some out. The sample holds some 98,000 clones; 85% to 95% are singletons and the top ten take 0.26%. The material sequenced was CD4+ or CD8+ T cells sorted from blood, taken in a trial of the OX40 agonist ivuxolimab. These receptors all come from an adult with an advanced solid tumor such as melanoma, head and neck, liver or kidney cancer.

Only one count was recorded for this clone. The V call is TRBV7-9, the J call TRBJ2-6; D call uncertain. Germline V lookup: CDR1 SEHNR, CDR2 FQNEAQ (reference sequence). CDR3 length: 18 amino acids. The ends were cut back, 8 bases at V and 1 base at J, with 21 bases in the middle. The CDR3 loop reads CASSFGPQTPSGANVLTF. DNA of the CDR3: TGTGCCAGCTCCTTTGGGCCCCAAACACCTTCTGGGGCCAACGTCCTGACTTTC.

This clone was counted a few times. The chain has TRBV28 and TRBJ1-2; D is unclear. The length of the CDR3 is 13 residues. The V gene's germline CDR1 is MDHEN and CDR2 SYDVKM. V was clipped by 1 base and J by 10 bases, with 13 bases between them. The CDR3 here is CASSLYGTRVYTF. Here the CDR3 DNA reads TGTGCCAGCAGTTTATATGGAACTCGGGTCTACACCTTC.

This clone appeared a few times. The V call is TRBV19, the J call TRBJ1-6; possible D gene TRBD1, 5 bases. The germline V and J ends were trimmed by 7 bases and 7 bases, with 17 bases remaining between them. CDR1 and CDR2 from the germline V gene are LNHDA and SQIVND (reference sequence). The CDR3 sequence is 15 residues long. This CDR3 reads CASNPGSTGNSPLHF. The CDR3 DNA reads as TGTGCCAGTAATCCAGGGAGTACGGGGAATTCACCCCTCCACTTT.

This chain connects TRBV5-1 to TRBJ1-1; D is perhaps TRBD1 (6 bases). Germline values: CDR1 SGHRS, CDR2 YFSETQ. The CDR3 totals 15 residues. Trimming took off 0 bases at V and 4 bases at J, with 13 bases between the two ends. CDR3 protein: CASSLEEAGATEAFF. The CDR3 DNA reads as TGCGCCAGCAGCTTGGAGGAGGCAGGGGCCACTGAAGCTTTCTTT.

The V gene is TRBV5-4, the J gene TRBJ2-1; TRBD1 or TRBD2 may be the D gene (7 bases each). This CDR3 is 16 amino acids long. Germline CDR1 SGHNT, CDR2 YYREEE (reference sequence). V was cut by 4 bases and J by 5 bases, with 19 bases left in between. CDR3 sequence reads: CASSPGGGGRDNEQFF. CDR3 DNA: TGTGCCAGCAGCCCAGGGGGTGGCGGGAGAGACAATGAGCAGTTCTTC. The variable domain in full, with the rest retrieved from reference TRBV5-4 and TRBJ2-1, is ETGVTQSPTHLIKTRGQQVTLRCSSQSGHNTVSWYQQALGQGPQFIFQYYREEENGRGNFPPRFSGLQFPNYSSELNVNALELDDSALYLCASSPGGGGRDNEQFFGPGTRLTVL.

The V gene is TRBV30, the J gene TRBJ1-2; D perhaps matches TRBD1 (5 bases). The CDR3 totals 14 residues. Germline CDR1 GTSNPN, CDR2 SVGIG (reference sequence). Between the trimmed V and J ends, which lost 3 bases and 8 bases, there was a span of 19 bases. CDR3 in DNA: TGTGCCTGGAGGGGGCGGGGGACGTTTAACGGCTACACCTTC. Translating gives CAWRGRGTFNGYTF.

The CDR3 loop is CASSRGQSYNEQFF. The CDR3 coding sequence is TGTGCCAGCAGCAGAGGACAGTCATACAATGAGCAGTTCTTC. The genes are TRBV7-3 and TRBJ2-1; possible D gene TRBD1, 6 bases. Germline V CDR1 and CDR2: SGHTA, FQGTGA. This CDR3 is built from 14 residues. Trimming cost V 5 bases and J 4 bases, with 12 bases left between them.

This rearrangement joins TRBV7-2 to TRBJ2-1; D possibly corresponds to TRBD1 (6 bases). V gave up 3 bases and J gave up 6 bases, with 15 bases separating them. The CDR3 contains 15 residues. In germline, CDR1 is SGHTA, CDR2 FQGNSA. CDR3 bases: TGTGCCAGCAGCTTTCAGGGGTTTGGTAGCAATGAGCAGTTCTTC. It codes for CASSFQGFGSNEQFF.

This chain's CDR3 is CASSLLRGPDGYTF. For the CDR3, the DNA is TGTGCCAGCAGTTTACTTAGGGGACCGGATGGCTACACCTTC. This chain joins TRBV27 and TRBJ1-2; D possibly corresponds to TRBD1 (5 bases). The CDR3 runs 14 residues. V was pared by 2 bases and J by 6 bases, with 13 bases between. Germline assignment: CDR1 MNHEY and CDR2 SMNVEV (reference sequence).

This CDR3 is CASSLGPGTGANVLTF. DNA of the CDR3: TGTGCCAGCAGCTTAGGCCCGGGGACTGGGGCCAACGTCCTGACTTTC. This chain connects TRBV7-3 to TRBJ2-6; TRBD2 is a possible D gene (5 bases). Trimming took 2 bases from V and 2 from J, leaving 10 bases between them. CDR1 is SGHTA and CDR2 is FQGTGA in the germline V gene. The CDR3 totals 16 residues.

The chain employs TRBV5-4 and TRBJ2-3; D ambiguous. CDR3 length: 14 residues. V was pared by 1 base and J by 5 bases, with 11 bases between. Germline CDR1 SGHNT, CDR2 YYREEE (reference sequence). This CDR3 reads CASSLYLQQDTQYF. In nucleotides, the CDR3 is TGTGCCAGCAGCTTGTATCTCCAGCAAGATACGCAGTATTTT.

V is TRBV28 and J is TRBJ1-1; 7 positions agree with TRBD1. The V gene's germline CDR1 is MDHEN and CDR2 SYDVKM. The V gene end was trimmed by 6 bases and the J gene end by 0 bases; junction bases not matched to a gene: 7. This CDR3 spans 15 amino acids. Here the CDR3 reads CASSQGGSMNTEAFF. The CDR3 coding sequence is TGTGCCAGCAGCCAGGGGGGGAGCATGAACACTGAAGCTTTCTTT.

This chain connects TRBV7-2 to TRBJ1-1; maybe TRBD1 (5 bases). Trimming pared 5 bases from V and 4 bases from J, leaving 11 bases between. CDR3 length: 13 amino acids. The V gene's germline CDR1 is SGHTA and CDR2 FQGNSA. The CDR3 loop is CASSPTAGTEAFF. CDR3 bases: TGTGCCAGCAGCCCGACAGCGGGCACTGAAGCTTTCTTT.

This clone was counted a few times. The CDR3 sequence is CAGTASGLNEQFF. In nucleotides, the CDR3 is TGTGCCGGAACGGCTAGCGGGTTGAATGAGCAGTTCTTC. This sequence joins TRBV30 and TRBJ2-1; 8 bases are a match to TRBD2. The CDR3 is 13 residues long. Germline CDR1 is GTSNPN and CDR2 is SVGIG (reference sequence). The V and J ends lost 8 bases and 7 bases, in that order; junction bases with no gene match: 10.

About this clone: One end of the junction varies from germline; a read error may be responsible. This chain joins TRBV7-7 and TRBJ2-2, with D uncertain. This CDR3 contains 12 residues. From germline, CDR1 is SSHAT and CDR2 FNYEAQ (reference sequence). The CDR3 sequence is CASSSNTGELFF. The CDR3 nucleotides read TGTGCTAGCAGCTCGAACACCGGGGAGCTGTTTTTT.

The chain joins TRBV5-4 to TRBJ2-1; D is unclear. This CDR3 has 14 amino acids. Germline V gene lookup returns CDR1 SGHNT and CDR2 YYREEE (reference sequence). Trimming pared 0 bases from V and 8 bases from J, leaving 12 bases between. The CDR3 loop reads CASSLAPTEYEQFF. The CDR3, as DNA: TGTGCCAGCAGCTTGGCCCCTACTGAGTATGAGCAGTTCTTC.

The CDR3 nucleotides read TGTGCCAGCAGTTACACCCCTACAGGGGGGGAGCTGTTTTTT. It is translated as CASSYTPTGGELFF. This rearrangement joins TRBV6-5 to TRBJ2-2, with D maybe TRBD1 (6 bases). The length of the CDR3 is 14 residues. Germline-derived CDR1 and CDR2 are MNHEY and SVGAGI. Trimming cost V 2 bases and J 8 bases, with 12 bases left between them.

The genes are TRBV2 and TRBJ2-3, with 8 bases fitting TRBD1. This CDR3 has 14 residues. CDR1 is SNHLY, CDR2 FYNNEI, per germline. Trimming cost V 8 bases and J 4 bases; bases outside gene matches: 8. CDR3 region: CASQGAIGADTQYF. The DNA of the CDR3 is TGTGCCAGCCAGGGGGCTATTGGGGCAGATACGCAGTATTTT.

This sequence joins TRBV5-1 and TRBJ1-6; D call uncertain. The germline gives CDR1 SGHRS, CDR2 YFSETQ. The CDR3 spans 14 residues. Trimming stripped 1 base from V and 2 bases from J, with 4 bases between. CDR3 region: CASSLSPYNSPLHF. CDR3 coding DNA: TGCGCCAGCAGCTTGTCCCCCTATAATTCACCCCTCCACTTT.

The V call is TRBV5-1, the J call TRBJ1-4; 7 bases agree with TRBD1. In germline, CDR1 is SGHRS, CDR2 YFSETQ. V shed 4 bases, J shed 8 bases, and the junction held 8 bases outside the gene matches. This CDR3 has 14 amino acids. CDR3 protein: CASSDGTEGEKLFF. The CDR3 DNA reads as TGCGCCAGCAGCGACGGGACAGAGGGCGAAAAACTGTTTTTT.

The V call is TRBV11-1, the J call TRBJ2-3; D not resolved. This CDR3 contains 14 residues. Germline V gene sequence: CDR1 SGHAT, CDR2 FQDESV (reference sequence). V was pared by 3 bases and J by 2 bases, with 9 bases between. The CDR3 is CASSLGRSTDTQYF. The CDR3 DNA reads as TGTGCCAGCAGCTTGGGCCGATCCACAGATACGCAGTATTTT.

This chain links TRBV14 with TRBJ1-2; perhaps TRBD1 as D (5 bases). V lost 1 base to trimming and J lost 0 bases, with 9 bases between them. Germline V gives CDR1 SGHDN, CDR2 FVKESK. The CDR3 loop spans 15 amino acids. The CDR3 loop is CASSQADTSNYGYTF. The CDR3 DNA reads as TGTGCCAGCAGCCAAGCGGACACTTCTAACTATGGCTACACCTTC.